This TCR beta chain emerged from a study of Ad26.COV2.S vaccination and SARS-CoV-2 variants. Germline CDR1 and CDR2: SEHNR and FQNEAQ (reference sequence). This CDR3 is built from 13 residues. Trimming cost V 1 base and J 6 bases, with 9 bases left between them. In the case of this clone: Its antigen is unidentified.

Treatment in this sample: approximately 18 received Ad26.COV2.S at low or high dose, single or two shots; 5 received placebo; per-sample allocation not given. Sampling was done on day 63 after the first vaccine or placebo injection. Sequenced by immunoSEQ multiplex PCR; TCRdb stores in-frame clones only, minus some. Found here are some 330,000 clones, 90% of them singletons; the top ten hold roughly 6%. Study conclusions and caveats: Estimates derived from TCR breadth and depth analyses may have underestimated total T cell responses.

The clonotype originates from a person between 18 and 59 years old who received the Ad26.COV2.S COVID-19 vaccine or a placebo. The sequencing here drew on peripheral blood, taken in a trial of Ad26.COV2.S vaccine versus placebo. The chain links TRBV7-9 to TRBJ1-2; no clear D. The CDR3 DNA sequence: TGTGCCAGCAGCTTAGGGTCAGCAAATGGCTACACCTTC. Protein: CASSLGSANGYTF.